These 20 T cell receptor beta chains came from one sample sequenced in a study of shared clonotypes between healthy human individuals. Clones were read by immunoSEQ multiplex PCR, and TCRdb kept only the in-frame ones, dropping some. The sample has more than 400,000 clones, 90% to 97% seen once. The sequencing input was naive CD4+ T cells sorted from blood. Subset of the sample: CD45RA+ positively selected. The receptors were sampled from a woman in her twenties or thirties in good health.

The chain is built from TRBV10-3 and TRBJ1-2; D call uncertain. V was trimmed by 10 bases and J by 2 bases, leaving 14 bases between them. Germline CDR1 is ENHRY and CDR2 is SYGVKD. The CDR3 is made up of 13 amino acids. CDR3 amino acids: CANSLEGNYGYTF. Written as DNA, the CDR3 is TGTGCCAACTCGTTGGAGGGAAACTATGGCTACACCTTC.

The rearrangement uses TRBV7-9 and TRBJ1-1; possibly TRBD1 for D (6 bases). The V end lost 4 bases, the J end lost 0 bases, and 12 bases lay between the germline ends. This CDR3 has 15 amino acids. The V gene's germline CDR1 is SEHNR and CDR2 FQNEAQ (reference sequence). In nucleotides, the CDR3 is TGTGCCAGCAGCTCCCCGGGACAACTGAACACTGAAGCTTTCTTT. Its protein is CASSSPGQLNTEAFF.

CDR3 DNA sequence: TGTGCCAGCAGCGCTCAACAGGATCTGATTGAAAAACTGTTTTTT. This encodes CASSAQQDLIEKLFF. The gene calls are TRBV21-1 and TRBJ1-4; the table's TRBD1 call for D was not verified on the DNA. TRBV21-1 is reported as a pseudogene. The CDR3 covers 15 residues.

Only one count was recorded for this clone. The chain recombines TRBV27 with TRBJ2-5; D might be TRBD1 (6 bases). The V and J ends lost 3 bases and 6 bases respectively, with 14 bases between them. The V gene's germline CDR1 is MNHEY and CDR2 SMNVEV (reference sequence). The CDR3 has 14 residues. The CDR3 sequence: CASSLGAGGKTQYF. DNA for the CDR3: TGTGCCAGCAGTTTGGGGGCTGGGGGAAAGACCCAGTACTTC.

This chain joins TRBV19 and TRBJ2-7, with D maybe TRBD2 (5 bases). Germline V gives CDR1 LNHDA, CDR2 SQIVND (reference sequence). This CDR3 is 15 amino acids long. V was shortened by 4 bases and J by 0 bases, with 13 bases between the two germline ends. CDR3 sequence (DNA): TGTGCCAGTAGTACTATCCTGGGGAGCTCCTACGAGCAGTACTTC. Translation gives CASSTILGSSYEQYF.

The rearrangement uses TRBV10-3 and TRBJ2-7, with a possible D match to TRBD2 (6 bases). Germline CDR1 and CDR2: ENHRY and SYGVKD. V was pared by 8 bases and J by 3 bases, with 23 bases between. CDR3 length equals 16 residues. CDR3 in amino acids: CAIGSKGRGFHYEQYF. The CDR3 DNA follows: TGTGCCATCGGCTCCAAAGGGCGGGGATTTCACTACGAGCAGTACTTC.

The V gene is TRBV30, the J gene TRBJ2-3; D may be TRBD2 (7 bases). CDR1 is GTSNPN, CDR2 SVGIG, per germline (reference sequence). This CDR3 contains 16 residues. V gave up 3 bases and J gave up 0 bases, with 16 bases separating them. Here the CDR3 reads CAWSWGGGSSTDTQYF. The CDR3 DNA follows: TGTGCCTGGAGCTGGGGAGGGGGGTCTAGCACAGATACGCAGTATTTT.

The chain combines TRBV5-1 with TRBJ1-2; D is perhaps TRBD1 (5 bases). The CDR3 loop spans 16 amino acids. V was shortened by 0 bases and J by 3 bases, with 15 bases between the two germline ends. Germline-derived CDR1 and CDR2 are SGHRS and YFSETQ. The CDR3 DNA sequence: TGCGCCAGCAGCTTGGTGGGGCCAAAAACCGACTATGGCTACACCTTC. Encoded protein: CASSLVGPKTDYGYTF. Together with reference TRBV5-1 and TRBJ1-2, the CDR3 gives the full variable domain: KAGVTQTPRYLIKTRGQQVTLSCSPISGHRSVSWYQQTPGQGLQFLFEYFSETQRNKGNFPGRFSGRQFSNSRSEMNVSTLELGDSALYLCASSLVGPKTDYGYTFGSGTRLTVV.

The rearrangement links TRBV20-1 to TRBJ2-5; D tentatively fits TRBD1 or TRBD2 (5 bases each). The CDR3 totals 11 residues. Germline loops: CDR1 DFQATT, CDR2 SNEGSKA (reference sequence). CDR3 nucleotide sequence: TGCAGGGTGGGACCCAGGGAGACCCAGTACTTC. The encoded protein is CRVGPRETQYF.

The V gene is TRBV10-2, the J gene TRBJ2-7; the D is unclear. Trimming stripped 2 bases from V and 3 bases from J, with 8 bases between. This CDR3 is built from 13 residues. The germline V gene has CDR1 WSHSY and CDR2 SAAADI. CDR3 nucleotide sequence: TGCGCCAGCAGTGAGGGAGCGAGCTACGAGCAGTACTTC. Translating gives CASSEGASYEQYF.

V gene TRBV5-6 combines with J gene TRBJ2-7, with D tentatively TRBD2 (6 bases). V lost 4 bases and J lost 6, with 17 bases in between. The CDR3 sequence is 14 residues long. Looked up from germline, CDR1 is SGHDT and CDR2 is YYEEEE. CDR3 amino acids: CASSPGVGYREQYF. The CDR3 DNA is TGTGCCAGCAGCCCGGGGGTTGGGTACCGCGAGCAGTACTTC.

The V and J genes are TRBV11-3 and TRBJ2-7, with D possibly TRBD2 on 5 matching bases. CDR1 and CDR2 from the germline V gene are SGHNT and YENEEA. Trimming shortened V by 5 bases and J by 0 bases, and 14 bases separated the two germline ends. The CDR3 extends over 15 amino acids. DNA of the CDR3: TGTGCCAGCAGCCAAAAGCGGAGACGCTCCTACGAGCAGTACTTC. This translates into CASSQKRRRSYEQYF.

J is TRBJ1-6 and V is TRBV5-1; tentatively, D is TRBD1 (5 bases). This CDR3 region has 18 residues. Trimming shortened V by 4 bases and J by 0 bases, and 17 bases separated the two germline ends. From germline, CDR1 is SGHRS and CDR2 YFSETQ. In DNA form, the CDR3 reads TGCGCCAGCAGCCCCGGGGACGGAACTAGCTCCTATAATTCACCCCTCCACTTT. Translating it yields CASSPGDGTSSYNSPLHF. Combining the CDR3 with reference TRBV5-1 and TRBJ1-6 gives the whole variable domain KAGVTQTPRYLIKTRGQQVTLSCSPISGHRSVSWYQQTPGQGLQFLFEYFSETQRNKGNFPGRFSGRQFSNSRSEMNVSTLELGDSALYLCASSPGDGTSSYNSPLHFGNGTRLTVT.

This chain links TRBV27 with TRBJ1-2; the D gene is possibly TRBD1 (6 bases). The V end was cut by 2 bases, the J end by 0 bases, with 10 bases between. Germline CDR1 and CDR2: MNHEY and SMNVEV (reference sequence). This CDR3 spans 15 amino acids. In DNA, the CDR3 is TGTGCCAGCAGTTTAGGCAGGGGAACTAACTATGGCTACACCTTC. It yields the protein CASSLGRGTNYGYTF.

Note on this clone: Other DNA sequences of this sample code for an identical CDR3. The chain employs TRBV28 and TRBJ1-4, with D possibly being TRBD1 (5 bases). Between the trimmed V and J ends, which lost 4 bases and 7 bases, there was a span of 7 bases. CDR3 size: 12 residues. Germline values: CDR1 MDHEN, CDR2 SYDVKM. The CDR3 coding sequence is TGTGCCAGCAGTTCAGGGATTGAAAAACTGTTTTTT. Protein sequence: CASSSGIEKLFF.

The chain recombines TRBV29-1 with TRBJ2-7; possible D gene TRBD2, 5 bases. The CDR3 length is 12 residues. CDR1 SQVTM and CDR2 ANQGSEA come from the germline V gene. The V gene lost 4 bases and the J gene lost 1 base, with 8 bases spanning the gap. CDR3 region: CSVVGESYEQYF. As DNA, the CDR3 is TGCAGCGTTGTTGGGGAGTCCTACGAGCAGTACTTC.

This chain's CDR3 is CASSLGSTTYEQYF. The CDR3 bases are TGTGCCAGCAGCTTGGGCAGCACCACCTACGAGCAGTACTTC. V usage is TRBV5-4 and J usage is TRBJ2-5; D call uncertain. With the DNA end fitting TRBJ2-7 better, the J assignment may be wrong. This CDR3 is built from 14 residues. The germline gives CDR1 SGHNT, CDR2 YYREEE (reference sequence).

The chain couples TRBV5-3 to TRBJ2-3; possible D gene TRBD2, 5 bases. TRBV5-3 is an ORF, and what it does is uncertain. The V end was cut by 1 base, the J end by 6 bases, with 15 bases between. This CDR3 has 15 amino acids. The chain's CDR3 is CARSLLAHLSDTQYF. DNA for the CDR3: TGTGCCAGAAGCTTGCTAGCCCACCTTTCGGATACGCAGTATTTT.

V usage is TRBV7-2 and J usage is TRBJ2-7, with 9 bases matching TRBD1. Trimming at V came to 3 bases and at J to 2 bases, leaving 5 bases not matched to a gene. The CDR3 is 15 amino acids. Germline V gives CDR1 SGHTA, CDR2 FQGNSA. The CDR3 loop reads CASSFDRDRAYEQYF. In DNA form, the CDR3 reads TGTGCCAGCAGCTTTGACCGGGACAGGGCCTACGAGCAGTACTTC. Based on the CDR3 plus reference TRBV7-2 and TRBJ2-7, the full variable domain is GAGVSQSPSNKVTEKGKDVELRCDPISGHTALYWYRQSLGQGLEFLIYFQGNSAPDKSGLPSDRFSAERTGGSVSTLTIQRTQQEDSAVYLCASSFDRDRAYEQYFGPGTRLTVT.

The chain recombines TRBV11-2 with TRBJ1-2; D unclear. The germline gives CDR1 SGHAT, CDR2 FQNNGV. CDR3 length equals 13 residues. V was cut by 5 bases and J by 8 bases, with 15 bases left in between. The CDR3 sequence is CASSQRVPGGYTF. The DNA of the CDR3 is TGTGCCAGCAGCCAACGCGTTCCCGGAGGCTACACCTTC.